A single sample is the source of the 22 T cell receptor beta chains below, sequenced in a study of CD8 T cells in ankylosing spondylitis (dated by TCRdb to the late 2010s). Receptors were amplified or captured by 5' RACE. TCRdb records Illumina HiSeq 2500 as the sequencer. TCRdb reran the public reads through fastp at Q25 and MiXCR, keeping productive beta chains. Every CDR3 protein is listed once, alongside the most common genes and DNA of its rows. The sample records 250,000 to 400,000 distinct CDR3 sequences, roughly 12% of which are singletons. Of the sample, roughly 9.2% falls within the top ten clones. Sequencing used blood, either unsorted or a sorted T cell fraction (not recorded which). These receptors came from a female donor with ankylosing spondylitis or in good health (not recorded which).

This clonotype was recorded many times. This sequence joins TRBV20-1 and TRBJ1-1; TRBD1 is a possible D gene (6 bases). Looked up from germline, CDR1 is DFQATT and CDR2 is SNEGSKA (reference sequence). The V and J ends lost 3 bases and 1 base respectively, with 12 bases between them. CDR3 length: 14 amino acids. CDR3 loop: CSASQGQANTEAFF. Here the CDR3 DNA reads TGCAGTGCTAGTCAGGGACAAGCGAACACTGAAGCTTTCTTT.

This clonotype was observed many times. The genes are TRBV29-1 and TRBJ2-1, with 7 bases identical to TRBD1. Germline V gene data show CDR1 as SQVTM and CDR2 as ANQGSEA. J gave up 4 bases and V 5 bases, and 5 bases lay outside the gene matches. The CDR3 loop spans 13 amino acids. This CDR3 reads CSVPGQRYNEQFF. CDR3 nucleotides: TGCAGCGTTCCGGGACAGAGATACAATGAGCAGTTCTTC.

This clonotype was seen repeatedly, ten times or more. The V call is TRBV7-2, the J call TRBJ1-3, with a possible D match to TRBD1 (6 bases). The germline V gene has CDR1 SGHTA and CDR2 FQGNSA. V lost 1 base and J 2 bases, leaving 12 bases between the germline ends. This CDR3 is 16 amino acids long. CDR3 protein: CASSLVGGDTGNTIYF. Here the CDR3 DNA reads TGTGCCAGCAGCTTAGTGGGGGGGGACACTGGAAACACCATATATTTT. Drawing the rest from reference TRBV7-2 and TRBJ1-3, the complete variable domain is GAGVSQSPSNKVTEKGKDVELRCDPISGHTALYWYRQSLGQGLEFLIYFQGNSAPDKSGLPSDRFSAERTGGSVSTLTIQRTQQEDSAVYLCASSLVGGDTGNTIYFGEGSWLTVV.

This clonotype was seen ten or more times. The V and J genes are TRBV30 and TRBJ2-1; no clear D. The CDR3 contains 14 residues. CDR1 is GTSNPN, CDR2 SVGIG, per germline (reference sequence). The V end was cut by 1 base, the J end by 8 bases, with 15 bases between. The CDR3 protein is CAWSDDLGFHEQFF. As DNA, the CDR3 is TGTGCCTGGAGTGACGACCTAGGGTTCCATGAGCAGTTCTTC.

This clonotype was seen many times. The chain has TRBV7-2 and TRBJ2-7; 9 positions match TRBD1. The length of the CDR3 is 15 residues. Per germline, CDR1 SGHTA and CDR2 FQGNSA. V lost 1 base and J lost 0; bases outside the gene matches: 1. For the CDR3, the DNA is TGTGCCAGCAGCTTAGACAGGGGGCCCTCCTACGAGCAGTACTTC. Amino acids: CASSLDRGPSYEQYF.

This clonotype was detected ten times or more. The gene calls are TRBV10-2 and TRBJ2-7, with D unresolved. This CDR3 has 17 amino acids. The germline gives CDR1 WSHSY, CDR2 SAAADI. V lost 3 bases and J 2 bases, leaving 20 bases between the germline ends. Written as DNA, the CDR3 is TGCGCCAGCAGTGAACAGTCCGGAAGGTTGGGTGCCTACGAGCAGTACTTC. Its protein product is CASSEQSGRLGAYEQYF.

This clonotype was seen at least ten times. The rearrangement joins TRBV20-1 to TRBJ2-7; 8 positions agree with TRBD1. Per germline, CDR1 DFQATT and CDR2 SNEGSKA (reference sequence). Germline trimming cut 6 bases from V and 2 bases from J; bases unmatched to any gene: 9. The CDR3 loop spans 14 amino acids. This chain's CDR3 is CSALQTGDAYEQYF. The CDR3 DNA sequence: TGCAGTGCCCTACAGACAGGGGATGCCTACGAGCAGTACTTC.

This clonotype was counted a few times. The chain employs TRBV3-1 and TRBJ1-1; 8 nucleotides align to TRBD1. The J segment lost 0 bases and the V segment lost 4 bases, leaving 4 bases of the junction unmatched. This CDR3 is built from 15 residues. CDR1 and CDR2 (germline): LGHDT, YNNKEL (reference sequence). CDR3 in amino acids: CASSRTGNMNTEAFF. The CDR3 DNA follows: TGTGCCAGCAGCCGGACAGGGAACATGAACACTGAAGCTTTCTTT.

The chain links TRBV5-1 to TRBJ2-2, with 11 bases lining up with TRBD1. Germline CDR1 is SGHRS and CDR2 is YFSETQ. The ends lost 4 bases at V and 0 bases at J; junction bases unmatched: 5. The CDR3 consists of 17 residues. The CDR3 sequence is CASSPWTGGSNTGELFF. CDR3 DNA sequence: TGCGCCAGCAGCCCTTGGACAGGGGGCTCGAACACCGGGGAGCTGTTTTTT. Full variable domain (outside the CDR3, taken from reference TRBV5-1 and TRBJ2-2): KAGVTQTPRYLIKTRGQQVTLSCSPISGHRSVSWYQQTPGQGLQFLFEYFSETQRNKGNFPGRFSGRQFSNSRSEMNVSTLELGDSALYLCASSPWTGGSNTGELFFGEGSRLTVL.

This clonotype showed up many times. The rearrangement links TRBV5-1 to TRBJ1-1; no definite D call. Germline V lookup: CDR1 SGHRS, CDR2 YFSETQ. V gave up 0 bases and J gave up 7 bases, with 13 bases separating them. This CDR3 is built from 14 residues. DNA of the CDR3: TGCGCCAGCAGCTTGGGGGAGGAGTGGAGTGAAGCTTTCTTT. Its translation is CASSLGEEWSEAFF. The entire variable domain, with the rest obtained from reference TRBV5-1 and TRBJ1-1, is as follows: KAGVTQTPRYLIKTRGQQVTLSCSPISGHRSVSWYQQTPGQGLQFLFEYFSETQRNKGNFPGRFSGRQFSNSRSEMNVSTLELGDSALYLCASSLGEEWSEAFFGQGTRLTVV.

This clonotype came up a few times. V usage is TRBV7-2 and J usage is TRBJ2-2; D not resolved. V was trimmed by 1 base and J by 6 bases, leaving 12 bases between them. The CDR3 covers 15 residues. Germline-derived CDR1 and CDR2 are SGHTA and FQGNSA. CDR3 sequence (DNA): TGTGCCAGCAGCTTAGGGACCGCCCTTCCCGGGGAGCTGTTTTTT. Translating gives CASSLGTALPGELFF. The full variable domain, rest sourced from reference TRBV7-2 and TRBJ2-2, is GAGVSQSPSNKVTEKGKDVELRCDPISGHTALYWYRQSLGQGLEFLIYFQGNSAPDKSGLPSDRFSAERTGGSVSTLTIQRTQQEDSAVYLCASSLGTALPGELFFGEGSRLTVL.

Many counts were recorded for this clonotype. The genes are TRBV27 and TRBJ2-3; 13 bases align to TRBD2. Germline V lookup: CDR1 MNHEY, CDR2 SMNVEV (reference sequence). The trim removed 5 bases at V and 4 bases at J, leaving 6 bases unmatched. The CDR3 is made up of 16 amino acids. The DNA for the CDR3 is TGTGCCAGCAGTCCAGGGACTAGCGGGAAAGCAGATACGCAGTATTTT. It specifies CASSPGTSGKADTQYF.

The DNA of the CDR3 is TGTGCCACCAGTGATTTGCGTCGGAGCTCCTACAATGAGCAGTTCTTC. It translates to CATSDLRRSSYNEQFF. This rearrangement joins TRBV24-1 to TRBJ2-1; the D is unclear. The V gene's germline CDR1 is KGHDR and CDR2 SFDVKD. This CDR3 spans 16 amino acids. Trimming removed 0 bases at V and 0 bases at J, with 8 bases between.

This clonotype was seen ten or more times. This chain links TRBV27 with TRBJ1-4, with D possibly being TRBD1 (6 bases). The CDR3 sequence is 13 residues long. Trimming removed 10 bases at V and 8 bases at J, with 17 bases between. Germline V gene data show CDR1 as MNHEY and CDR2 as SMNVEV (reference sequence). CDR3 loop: CATRGGAREKLFF. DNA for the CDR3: TGTGCCACCAGAGGGGGGGCGAGGGAAAAACTGTTTTTT. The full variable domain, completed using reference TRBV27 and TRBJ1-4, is EAQVTQNPRYLITVTGKKLTVTCSQNMNHEYMSWYRQDPGLGLRQIYYSMNVEVTDKGDVPEGYKVSRKEKRNFPLILESPSPNQTSLYFCATRGGAREKLFFGSGTQLSVL.

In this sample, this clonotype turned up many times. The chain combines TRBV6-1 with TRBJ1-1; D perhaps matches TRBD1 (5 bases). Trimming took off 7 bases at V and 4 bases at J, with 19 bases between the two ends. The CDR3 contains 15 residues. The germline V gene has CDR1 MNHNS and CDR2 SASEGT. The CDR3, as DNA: TGTGCCAGCATCACGGTGAGGGGCACTTTCACTGAAGCTTTCTTT. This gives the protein CASITVRGTFTEAFF.

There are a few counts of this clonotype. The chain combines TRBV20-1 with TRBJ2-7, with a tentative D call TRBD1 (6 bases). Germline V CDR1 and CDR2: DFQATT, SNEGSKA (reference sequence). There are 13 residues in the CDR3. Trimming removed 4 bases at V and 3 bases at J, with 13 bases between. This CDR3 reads CSATRTADYEQYF. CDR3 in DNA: TGCAGTGCTACCCGGACAGCAGACTACGAGCAGTACTTC.

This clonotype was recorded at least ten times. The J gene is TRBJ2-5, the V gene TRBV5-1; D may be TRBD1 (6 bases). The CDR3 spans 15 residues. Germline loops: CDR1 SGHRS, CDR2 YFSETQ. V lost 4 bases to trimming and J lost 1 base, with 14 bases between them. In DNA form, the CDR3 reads TGCGCCAGCAGCCAGGAACAGGGTGTCCAAGAGACCCAGTACTTC. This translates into CASSQEQGVQETQYF.

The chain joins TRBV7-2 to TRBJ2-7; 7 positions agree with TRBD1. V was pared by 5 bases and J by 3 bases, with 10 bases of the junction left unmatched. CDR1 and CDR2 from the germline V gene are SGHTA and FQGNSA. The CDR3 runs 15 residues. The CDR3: CASSRTGSRFYEQYF. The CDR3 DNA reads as TGTGCCAGCAGCAGGACAGGTTCCAGATTCTACGAGCAGTACTTC.

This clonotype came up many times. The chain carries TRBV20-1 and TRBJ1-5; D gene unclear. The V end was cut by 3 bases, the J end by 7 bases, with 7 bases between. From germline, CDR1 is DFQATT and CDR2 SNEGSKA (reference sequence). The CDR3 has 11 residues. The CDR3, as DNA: TGCAGTGCTAGTGAAGGCCAGCCCCAGCATTTT. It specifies CSASEGQPQHF.

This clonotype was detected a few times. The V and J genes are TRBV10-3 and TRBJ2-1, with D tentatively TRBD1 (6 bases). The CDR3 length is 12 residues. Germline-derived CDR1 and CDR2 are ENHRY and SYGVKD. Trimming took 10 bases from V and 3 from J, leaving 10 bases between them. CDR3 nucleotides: TGTGCCAACGGGGACAACTACAATGAGCAGTTCTTC. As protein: CANGDNYNEQFF.

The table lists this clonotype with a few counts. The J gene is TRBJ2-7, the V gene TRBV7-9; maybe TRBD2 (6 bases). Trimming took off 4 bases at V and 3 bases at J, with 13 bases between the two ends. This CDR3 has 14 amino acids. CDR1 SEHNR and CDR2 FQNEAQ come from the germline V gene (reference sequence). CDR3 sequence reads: CASSSDRDFYEQYF. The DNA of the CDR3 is TGTGCCAGCAGCTCCGACCGGGACTTCTACGAGCAGTACTTC.

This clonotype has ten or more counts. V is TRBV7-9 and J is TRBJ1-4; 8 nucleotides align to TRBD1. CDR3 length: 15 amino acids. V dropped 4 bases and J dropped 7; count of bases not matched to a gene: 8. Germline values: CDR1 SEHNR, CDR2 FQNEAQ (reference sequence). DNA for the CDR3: TGTGCCAGCAGCTCCCAAGGGGGGACAGGTGAAAAACTGTTTTTT. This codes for CASSSQGGTGEKLFF.